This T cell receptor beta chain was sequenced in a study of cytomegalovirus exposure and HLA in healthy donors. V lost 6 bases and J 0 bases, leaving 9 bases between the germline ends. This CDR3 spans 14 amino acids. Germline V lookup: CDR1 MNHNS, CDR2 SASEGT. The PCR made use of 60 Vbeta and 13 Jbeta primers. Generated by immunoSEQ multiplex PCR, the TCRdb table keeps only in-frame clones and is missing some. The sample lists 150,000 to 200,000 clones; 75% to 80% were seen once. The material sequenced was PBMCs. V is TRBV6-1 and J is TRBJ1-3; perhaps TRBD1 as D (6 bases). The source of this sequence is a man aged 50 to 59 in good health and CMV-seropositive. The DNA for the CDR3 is TGTGCCAGCAGGAGGGACATCTCTGGAAACACCATATATTTT. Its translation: CASRRDISGNTIYF.